This T cell receptor (beta chain) is drawn from a study of T cell responses to AZD1222 COVID-19 vaccine. Profiling relied on immunoSEQ multiplex PCR, and the TCRdb table lists in-frame clones only, not all of them. Among about 50,000 clones, about 80% were seen once, and the ten largest hold approximately 5.2%. About this clone: As yet, its antigen is unknown.

Regarding the study as a whole: Spike-specific TCR breadth and depth grew following two AZD1222 doses. Reports indicate that nearly half of spike-specific TCRs are directed at unmutated variant regions. White British ancestry dominated among donors, who included more females, and clonal diversity was possibly underestimated.

The CDR3 has 15 residues. Germline CDR1 and CDR2: LGHDT and YNNKEL (reference sequence). J gave up 7 bases and V 4 bases, and 5 bases lay outside the gene matches. Second-dose intervals near 4 or 12 weeks were combined. Sequences were derived from peripheral blood, sampled 28 days after the second AZD1222 dose. This TCR came from an adult who received the AZD1222 COVID-19 vaccine. The chain joins TRBV3-1 (or the pseudogene TRBV3-2) to TRBJ1-4, with 11 bases identical to TRBD1. CDR3 sequence reads: CASSPQGQGGEKLFF. DNA of the CDR3: TGTGCCAGCAGCCCGCAGGGACAGGGGGGTGAAAAACTGTTTTTT.